This section outlines one T cell receptor (beta chain) sequence together with its context. The sample holds a few counts of this clonotype. Its antigen has not been determined. The input lacks base qualities; no much larger clone sits a single base away. The data were taken from a study of T-cell reconstitution after alpha-beta-depleted transplantation in children (dated by TCRdb to between 2015 and 2016). With regard to the full study: Using TCR repertoire profiling, the study quantitatively followed how T-cell immune reconstitution unfolded in children after TCRalphabeta/CD19-depleted allogeneic hematopoietic cell transplantation.

The method behind the library was PCR. Sequencer: Illumina HiSeq 2500. TCR libraries were prepared with molecular barcoding, using unique molecular identifiers to normalize TCRbeta repertoire quantification. TCRdb reprocessed the public reads (quality trimming at Q25 with fastp, clone calling with MiXCR) and kept in-frame beta chains. Rows merge per CDR3 protein into single entries with the most common DNA and genes. This sample lists almost 400,000 distinct CDR3 sequences; just over 20% were detected once. Over 3.5% of the sample lies in the top ten. As encoded in the germline V gene, CDR1 is SQVTM while CDR2 is ANQGSEA. Its CDR3 holds 14 amino acids, cysteine through phenylalanine. The only DNA kept is the CDR3, 42 bases in frame from the first base. Trimming takes 3 bases off V and 2 bases off J; junction bases not matched to a gene: 6.

The receptor comes from a human donor who donated a stem cell graft to a child with acute myeloid leukemia. The material was PBMCs from the stem cell graft donor, obtained from the stem cell graft. The V gene is TRBV29-1 and the J gene is TRBJ1-2, with 7 bases in between that match TRBD1. CDR3 sequence: CSVERQGRNYGYTF. The DNA sequence is TGCAGCGTTGAGCGACAGGGTCGGAACTATGGCTACACCTTC. Beyond the CDR3, the reference TRBV29-1 and TRBJ1-2 genes provide the residues; the full variable domain reads: SAVISQKPSRDICQRGTSLTIQCQVDSQVTMMFWYRQQPGQSLTLIATANQGSEATYESGFVIDKFPISRPNLTFSTLTVSNMSPEDSSIYLCSVERQGRNYGYTFGSGTRLTVV.